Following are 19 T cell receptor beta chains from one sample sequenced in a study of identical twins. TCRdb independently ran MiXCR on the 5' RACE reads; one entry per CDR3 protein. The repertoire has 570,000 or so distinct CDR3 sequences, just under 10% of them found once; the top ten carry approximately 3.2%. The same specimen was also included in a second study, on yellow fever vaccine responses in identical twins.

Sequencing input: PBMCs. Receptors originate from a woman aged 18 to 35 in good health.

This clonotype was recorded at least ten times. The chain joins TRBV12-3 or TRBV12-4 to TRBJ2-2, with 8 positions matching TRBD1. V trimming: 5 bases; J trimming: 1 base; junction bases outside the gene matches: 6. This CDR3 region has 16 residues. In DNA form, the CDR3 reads TGTGCCAGCAGTCGACCGGGACAGGTGAACACCGGGGAGCTGTTTTTT. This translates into CASSRPGQVNTGELFF.

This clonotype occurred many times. CDR3: CAISEDLDTQYF. The DNA for the CDR3 is TGTGCCATCAGTGAGGACTTGGATACGCAGTATTTT. The rearrangement links TRBV10-3 to TRBJ2-3; D gene unclear. This CDR3 region has 12 residues. V lost 2 bases and J lost 6, with 6 bases in between. Germline CDR1 ENHRY, CDR2 SYGVKD.

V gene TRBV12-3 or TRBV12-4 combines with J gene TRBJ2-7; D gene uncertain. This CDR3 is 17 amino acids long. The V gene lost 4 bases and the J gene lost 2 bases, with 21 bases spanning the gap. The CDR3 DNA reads TGTGCCAGCAGTTCGTCTCTTGTTGAGAAAACAACCTACGAGCAGTACTTC. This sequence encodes CASSSSLVEKTTYEQYF.

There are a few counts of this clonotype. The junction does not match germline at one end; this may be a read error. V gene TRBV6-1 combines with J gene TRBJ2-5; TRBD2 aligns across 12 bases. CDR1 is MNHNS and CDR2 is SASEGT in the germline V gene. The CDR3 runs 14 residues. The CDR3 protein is CASSPSLAGGPQHF. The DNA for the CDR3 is TGTGCCAGCAGCCCGTCCCTAGCGGGGGGGCCCCAGCACTTC.

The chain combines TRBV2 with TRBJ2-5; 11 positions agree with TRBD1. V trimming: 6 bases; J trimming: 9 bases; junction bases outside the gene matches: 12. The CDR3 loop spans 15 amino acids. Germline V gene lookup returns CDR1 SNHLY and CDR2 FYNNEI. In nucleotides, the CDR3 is TGTGCCAGCAGCGTGGGACAGGGGGGGTCTTTGGCCCAGTACTTC. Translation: CASSVGQGGSLAQYF.

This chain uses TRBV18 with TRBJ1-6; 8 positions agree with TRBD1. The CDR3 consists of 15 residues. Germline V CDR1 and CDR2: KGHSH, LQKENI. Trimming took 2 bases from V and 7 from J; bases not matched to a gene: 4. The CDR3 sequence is CASSPIQGENSPLHF. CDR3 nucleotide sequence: TGTGCCAGCTCACCAATACAGGGGGAGAATTCACCCCTCCACTTT.

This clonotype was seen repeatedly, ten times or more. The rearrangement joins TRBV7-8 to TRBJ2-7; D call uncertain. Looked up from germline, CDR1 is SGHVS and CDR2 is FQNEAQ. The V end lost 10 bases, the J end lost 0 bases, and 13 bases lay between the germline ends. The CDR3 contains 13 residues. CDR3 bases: TGTGCCAACCAACCCTGGGGCTCCTACGAGCAGTACTTC. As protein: CANQPWGSYEQYF. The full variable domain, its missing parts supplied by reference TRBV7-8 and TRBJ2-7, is GAGVSQSPRYKVAKRGQDVALRCDPISGHVSLFWYQQALGQGPEFLTYFQNEAQLDKSGLPSDRFFAERPEGSVSTLKIQRTQQEDSAVYLCANQPWGSYEQYFGPGTRLTVT.

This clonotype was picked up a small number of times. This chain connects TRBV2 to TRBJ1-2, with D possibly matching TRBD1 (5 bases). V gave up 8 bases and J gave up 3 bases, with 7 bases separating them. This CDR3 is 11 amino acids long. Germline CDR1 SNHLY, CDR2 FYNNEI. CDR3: CASRRDYGYTF. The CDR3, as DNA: TGTGCCAGCCGCAGGGACTATGGCTACACCTTC.

The CDR3 region is CASSWGTGGNEQFF. The CDR3 nucleotides read TGTGCCAGCAGTTGGGGGACAGGGGGCAATGAGCAGTTCTTC. The rearrangement joins TRBV28 to TRBJ2-1; 11 nucleotides align to TRBD1. J lost 6 bases, V lost 4 bases, and 2 bases had no gene match. CDR3 length: 14 amino acids. CDR1 is MDHEN and CDR2 is SYDVKM in the germline V gene.

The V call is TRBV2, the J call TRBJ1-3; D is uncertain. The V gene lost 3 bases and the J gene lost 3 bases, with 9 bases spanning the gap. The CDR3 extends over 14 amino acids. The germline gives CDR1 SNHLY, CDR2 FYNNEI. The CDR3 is CASSDRSSGNTIYF. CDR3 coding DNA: TGTGCCAGCAGTGACCGGAGTAGTGGAAACACCATATATTTT.

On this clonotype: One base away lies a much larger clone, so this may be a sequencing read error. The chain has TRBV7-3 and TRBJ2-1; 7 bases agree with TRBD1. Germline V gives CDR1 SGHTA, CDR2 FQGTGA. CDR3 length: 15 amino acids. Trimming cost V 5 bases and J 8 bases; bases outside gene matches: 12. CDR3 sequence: CASSHDRAPRDEQFF. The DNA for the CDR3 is TGTGCCAGCAGCCATGACAGGGCACCAAGGGATGAGCAGTTCTTC.

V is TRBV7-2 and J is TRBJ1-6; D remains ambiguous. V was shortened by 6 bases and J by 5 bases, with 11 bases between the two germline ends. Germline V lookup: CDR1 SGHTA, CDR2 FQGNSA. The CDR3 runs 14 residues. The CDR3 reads CASSSGLHNSPLHF. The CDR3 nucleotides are TGTGCCAGCAGTTCGGGTTTGCATAATTCACCCCTCCACTTT.

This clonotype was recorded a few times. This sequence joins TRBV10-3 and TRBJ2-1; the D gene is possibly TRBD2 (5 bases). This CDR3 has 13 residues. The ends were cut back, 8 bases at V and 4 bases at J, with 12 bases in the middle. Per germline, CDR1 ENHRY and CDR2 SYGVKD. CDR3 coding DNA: TGTGCCATCTTCAGCTGGGAGTACAATGAGCAGTTCTTC. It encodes CAIFSWEYNEQFF.

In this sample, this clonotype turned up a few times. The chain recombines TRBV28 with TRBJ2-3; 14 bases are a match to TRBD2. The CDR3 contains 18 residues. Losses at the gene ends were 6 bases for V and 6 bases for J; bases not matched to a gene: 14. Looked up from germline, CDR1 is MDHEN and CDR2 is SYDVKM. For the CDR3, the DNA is TGTGCCAGCAGCCCAAACCTGGGACTAGCGGGGGTTCGGGATACGCAGTATTTT. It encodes CASSPNLGLAGVRDTQYF.

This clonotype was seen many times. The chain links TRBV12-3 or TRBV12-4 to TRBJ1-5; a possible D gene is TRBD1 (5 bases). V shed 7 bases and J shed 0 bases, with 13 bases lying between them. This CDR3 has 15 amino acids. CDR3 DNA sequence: TGTGCCAGCATTCAGGGCAGTTATAGCAATCAGCCCCAGCATTTT. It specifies CASIQGSYSNQPQHF.

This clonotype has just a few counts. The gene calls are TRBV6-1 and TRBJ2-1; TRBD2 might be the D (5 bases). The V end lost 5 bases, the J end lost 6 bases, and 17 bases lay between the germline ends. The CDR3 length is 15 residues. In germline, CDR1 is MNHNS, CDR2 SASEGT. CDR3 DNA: TGTGCCAGCAGTCCCCTGGGTAGCGCCGTCAATGAGCAGTTCTTC. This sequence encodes CASSPLGSAVNEQFF.

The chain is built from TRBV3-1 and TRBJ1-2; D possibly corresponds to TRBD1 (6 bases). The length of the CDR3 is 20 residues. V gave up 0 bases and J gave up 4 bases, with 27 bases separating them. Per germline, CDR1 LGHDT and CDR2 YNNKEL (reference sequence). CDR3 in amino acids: CASSQDHPGAGALLSYGYTF. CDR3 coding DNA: TGTGCCAGCAGCCAAGATCATCCCGGGGCAGGGGCCCTACTTTCCTATGGCTACACCTTC.

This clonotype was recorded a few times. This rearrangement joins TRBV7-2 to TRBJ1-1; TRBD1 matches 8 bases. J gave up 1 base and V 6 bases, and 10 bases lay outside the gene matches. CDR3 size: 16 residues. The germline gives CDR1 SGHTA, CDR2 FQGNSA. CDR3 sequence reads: CASSSDRAVPNTEAFF. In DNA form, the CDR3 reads TGTGCCAGCAGTTCGGACAGGGCAGTTCCGAACACTGAAGCTTTCTTT.

CDR3 sequence reads: CASRVESGNEQFF. The DNA for the CDR3 is TGCGCCAGCAGAGTCGAGAGCGGGAATGAGCAGTTCTTC. J is TRBJ2-1 and V is TRBV10-2; TRBD2 is a possible D gene (6 bases). V lost 6 bases and J lost 7, with 13 bases in between. This CDR3 has 13 amino acids. Germline V lookup: CDR1 WSHSY, CDR2 SAAADI.